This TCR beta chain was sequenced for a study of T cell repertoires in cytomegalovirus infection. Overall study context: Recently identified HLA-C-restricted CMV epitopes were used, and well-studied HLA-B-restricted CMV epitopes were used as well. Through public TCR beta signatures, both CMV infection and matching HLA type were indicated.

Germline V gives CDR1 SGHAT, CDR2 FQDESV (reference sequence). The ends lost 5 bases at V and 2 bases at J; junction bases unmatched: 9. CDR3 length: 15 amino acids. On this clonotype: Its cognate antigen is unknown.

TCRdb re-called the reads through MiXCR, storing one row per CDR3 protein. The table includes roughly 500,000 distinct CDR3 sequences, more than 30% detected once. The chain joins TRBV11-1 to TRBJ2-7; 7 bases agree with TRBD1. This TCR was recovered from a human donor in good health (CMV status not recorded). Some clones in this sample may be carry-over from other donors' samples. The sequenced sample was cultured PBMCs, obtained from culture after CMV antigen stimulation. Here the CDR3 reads CASSLLPDRTYEQYF. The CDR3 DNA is TGTGCCAGCAGCCTGCTCCCGGACAGGACCTACGAGCAGTACTTC. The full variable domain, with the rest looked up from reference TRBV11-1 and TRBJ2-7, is EAEVAQSPRYKITEKSQAVAFWCDPISGHATLYWYRQILGQGPELLVQFQDESVVDDSQLPKDRFSAERLKGVDSTLKIQPAELGDSAMYLCASSLLPDRTYEQYFGPGTRLTVT.